Each of the 11 T cell receptor beta chains below was sequenced from the same sample in a study of OX40 agonist ivuxolimab in advanced cancers. Assay used: immunoSEQ multiplex PCR; TCRdb lists only in-frame clones, some missing. The data contain roughly 60,000 clones, approximately 80% of them singletons. The sample in question was CD4+ or CD8+ T cells sorted from blood, obtained in a trial of the OX40 agonist ivuxolimab. Receptors were obtained from an adult with an advanced solid tumor such as melanoma, head and neck, liver or kidney cancer.

The chain couples TRBV5-6 to TRBJ1-5; D is perhaps TRBD1 (5 bases). The V end lost 6 bases, the J end lost 4 bases, and 20 bases lay between the germline ends. CDR3 length: 16 amino acids. The germline V gene encodes CDR1 SGHDT and CDR2 YYEEEE. Here the CDR3 DNA reads TGTGCCAGCATCCTTCCAGGCGGGGGTAGGAATCAGCCCCAGCATTTT. It specifies CASILPGGGRNQPQHF.

V gene TRBV4-2 combines with J gene TRBJ1-2; 7 bases agree with TRBD1. This CDR3 has 13 residues. Germline V gives CDR1 LGHNA, CDR2 YNFKEQ. The trim removed 2 bases at V and 4 bases at J, leaving 1 base unmatched. The CDR3 loop is CASSQTGAYGYTF. In DNA, the CDR3 is TGTGCCAGCAGCCAAACAGGGGCCTATGGCTACACCTTC.

The rearrangement joins TRBV7-9 to TRBJ1-2; perhaps TRBD1 as D (6 bases). This CDR3 is built from 16 residues. The germline gives CDR1 SEHNR, CDR2 FQNEAQ (reference sequence). V was cut by 2 bases and J by 5 bases, with 18 bases left in between. The CDR3 here is CASSLRQGAGVYGYTF. CDR3 nucleotides: TGTGCCAGCAGCTTAAGGCAAGGGGCAGGGGTGTATGGCTACACCTTC.

This chain connects TRBV7-2 to TRBJ1-5; no firm D call. Deletions cut 1 base from V and 4 bases from J, with 8 bases between. The CDR3 consists of 14 residues. Germline V gives CDR1 SGHTA, CDR2 FQGNSA. CDR3 residues: CASSLVANNQPQHF. In nucleotides, the CDR3 is TGTGCCAGCAGCTTAGTAGCCAATAATCAGCCCCAGCATTTT.

The chain has TRBV29-1 and TRBJ2-5, with D perhaps TRBD2 (5 bases). V was pared by 6 bases and J by 1 base, with 15 bases between. The CDR3 runs to 14 residues. Germline CDR1 reads SQVTM; CDR2 reads ANQGSEA. The CDR3 DNA follows: TGCAGCGTCCCCTGGACTGGCCGCCAAGAGACCCAGTACTTC. Amino acids: CSVPWTGRQETQYF.

The gene calls are TRBV12-5 and TRBJ2-5, with TRBD2 identical over 8 bases. The better agreement between TRBJ2-7 and the DNA end casts doubt on the J call. The germline V gene has CDR1 LGHNT and CDR2 FRNRAP. This CDR3 region has 17 residues. The CDR3 nucleotides read TGTGCTAGTGGTTTGGCCCCTCTAGCGGGTCTTCCCTACGAGCAGTACTTC. It encodes CASGLAPLAGLPYEQYF.

The chain's CDR3 is CAITSDLMNTEAFF. The DNA of the CDR3 is TGTGCCATCACTTCGGACCTAATGAACACTGAAGCTTTCTTT. J is TRBJ1-1 and V is TRBV10-3; D remains ambiguous. The CDR3 runs 14 residues. The germline V and J ends were trimmed by 7 bases and 0 bases, with 12 bases remaining between them. In germline, CDR1 is ENHRY, CDR2 SYGVKD.

The V and J genes are TRBV9 and TRBJ2-5, with D uncertain. Germline CDR1 reads SGDLS; CDR2 reads YYNGEE. The V and J ends lost 0 bases and 5 bases respectively, with 11 bases between them. The CDR3 has 14 amino acids. The CDR3: CASSVGSRSETQYF. The CDR3 coding sequence is TGTGCCAGCAGCGTAGGCTCCCGGAGTGAGACCCAGTACTTC.

This sequence joins TRBV5-1 and TRBJ2-5; no reliable D call. The CDR3 runs 13 residues. Trimming shortened V by 0 bases and J by 4 bases, and 7 bases separated the two germline ends. CDR1 is SGHRS, CDR2 YFSETQ, per germline. The CDR3 protein is CASSLEATETQYF. The CDR3 DNA sequence: TGCGCCAGCAGCTTGGAGGCTACAGAGACCCAGTACTTC.

This chain uses TRBV5-6 with TRBJ1-1, with no clear D. Between the trimmed V and J ends, which lost 0 bases and 4 bases, there was a span of 7 bases. The CDR3 consists of 13 residues. Germline V lookup: CDR1 SGHDT, CDR2 YYEEEE. The CDR3, as DNA: TGTGCCAGCAGCTTGGGAGGGTTCACTGAAGCTTTCTTT. Its protein product is CASSLGGFTEAFF.

Only a few counts were recorded for this clone. The chain recombines TRBV7-9 with TRBJ1-2; no reliable D call. Germline V gene sequence: CDR1 SEHNR, CDR2 FQNEAQ (reference sequence). Trimming shortened V by 2 bases and J by 7 bases, and 11 bases separated the two germline ends. The CDR3 extends over 13 amino acids. The CDR3, as DNA: TGTGCCAGCAGCTTATCGGCCGCGGGTGGCTACACCTTC. It specifies CASSLSAAGGYTF. Full variable domain (remainder filled in from reference TRBV7-9 and TRBJ1-2): DTGVSQNPRHKITKRGQNVTFRCDPISEHNRLYWYRQTLGQGPEFLTYFQNEAQLEKSRLLSDRFSAERPKGSFSTLEIQRTEQGDSAMYLCASSLSAAGGYTFGSGTRLTVV.